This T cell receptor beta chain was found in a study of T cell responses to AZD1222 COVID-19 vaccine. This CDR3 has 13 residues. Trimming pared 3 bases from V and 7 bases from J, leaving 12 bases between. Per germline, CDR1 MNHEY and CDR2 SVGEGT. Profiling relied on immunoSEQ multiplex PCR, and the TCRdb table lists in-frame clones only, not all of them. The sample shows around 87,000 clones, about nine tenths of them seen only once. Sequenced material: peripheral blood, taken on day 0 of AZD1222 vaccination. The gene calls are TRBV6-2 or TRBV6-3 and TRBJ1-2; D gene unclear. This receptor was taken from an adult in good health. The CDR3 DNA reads TGTGCCAGCAGTTATCTTCCAAGCTCTGGCTACACCTTC. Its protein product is CASSYLPSSGYTF.